A selection of T cell receptor beta chains follows, all from one sample in a study of cytomegalovirus exposure and HLA in healthy donors. Clones were read by immunoSEQ multiplex PCR, and TCRdb kept only the in-frame ones, dropping some. This table holds about 150,000 clones, 85% found once. The sequenced sample was PBMCs. Receptors originate from a woman between 18 and 29 years old in good health and CMV-seronegative. The CDR3 runs from the conserved cysteine through the conserved F or W. D genes are given only for firm matches. Only part of the rows carry a size: once, few, many, or a class if the clone is expanded.

j_call: TRBJ2-3; v_call: TRBV5-4; clone_size: once; d_call: TRBD2; cdr3_length: 15; cdr3_aa: CASSWGLAGGDTQYF; cdr3_nt: TGTGCCAGCAGCTGGGGACTAGCGGGGGGAGATACGCAGTATTTT
j_call: TRBJ2-2; v_call: TRBV27; clone_size: NA; d_call: TRBD2; cdr3_length: 15; cdr3_aa: CASSYGLVGTGELFF; cdr3_nt: TGTGCCAGCAGTTACGGACTAGTAGGCACCGGGGAGCTGTTTTTT
j_call: TRBJ1-3; v_call: TRBV27; clone_size: NA; d_call: TRBD1; cdr3_length: 16; cdr3_aa: CASSPRGTGIGNTIYF; cdr3_nt: TGTGCCAGCAGTCCCCGGGGGACAGGGATTGGAAACACCATATATTTT
j_call: TRBJ2-1; v_call: TRBV7-2; clone_size: NA; d_call: NA; cdr3_length: 15; cdr3_aa: CASSLGRDTYNEQFF; cdr3_nt: TGTGCCAGCAGCTTAGGCCGGGACACCTACAATGAGCAGTTCTTC
j_call: TRBJ1-1; v_call: TRBV7-2; clone_size: NA; d_call: TRBD1; cdr3_length: 16; cdr3_aa: CASSPYGQGAGAEAFF; cdr3_nt: TGTGCCAGCAGCCCGTATGGACAGGGGGCGGGCGCTGAAGCTTTCTTT
j_call: TRBJ2-1; v_call: TRBV7-9; clone_size: NA; d_call: TRBD2; cdr3_length: 16; cdr3_aa: CASSGGQREGHNEQFF; cdr3_nt: TGTGCCAGCAGCGGGGGGCAGCGGGAGGGCCACAATGAGCAGTTCTTC
j_call: TRBJ1-3; v_call: TRBV5-6; clone_size: NA; d_call: NA; cdr3_length: 15; cdr3_aa: CASSLGSGPGNTIYF; cdr3_nt: TGTGCCAGCAGCTTGGGGTCTGGGCCTGGAAACACCATATATTTT
j_call: TRBJ1-1; v_call: TRBV11-1; clone_size: few; d_call: NA; cdr3_length: 16; cdr3_aa: CASSLDSRVRNTEAFF; cdr3_nt: TGTGCCAGCAGCTTAGATTCGAGGGTAAGGAACACTGAAGCTTTCTTT
j_call: TRBJ2-7; v_call: TRBV6-5; clone_size: NA; d_call: NA; cdr3_length: 13; cdr3_aa: CASTLQGTREQYF; cdr3_nt: TGTGCCAGCACCCTACAGGGAACGAGGGAGCAGTACTTC
j_call: TRBJ2-1; v_call: TRBV9; clone_size: few; d_call: TRBD2; cdr3_length: 16; cdr3_aa: CASSVTGTSGSSEQFF; cdr3_nt: TGTGCCAGCAGCGTCACCGGGACTAGCGGGAGTAGTGAGCAGTTCTTC
j_call: TRBJ1-6; v_call: TRBV18; clone_size: NA; d_call: TRBD1; cdr3_length: 16; cdr3_aa: CASSPAGTGVGSPLHF; cdr3_nt: TGTGCCAGCTCACCCGCGGGGACAGGGGTTGGTTCACCCCTCCACTTT
j_call: TRBJ2-7; v_call: TRBV5-1; clone_size: few; d_call: TRBD2; cdr3_length: 15; cdr3_aa: CASSLGGGPAYEQYF; cdr3_nt: TGCGCCAGCAGCTTAGGCGGGGGGCCTGCCTACGAGCAGTACTTC
j_call: TRBJ2-7; v_call: TRBV11-2; clone_size: NA; d_call: TRBD2; cdr3_length: 14; cdr3_aa: CASSLGLAGDEQYF; cdr3_nt: TGTGCCAGCAGCTTAGGCCTAGCGGGTGACGAGCAGTACTTC
j_call: TRBJ2-2; v_call: TRBV4-2; clone_size: NA; d_call: TRBD1; cdr3_length: 17; cdr3_aa: CASSPRTGASDTGELFF; cdr3_nt: TGTGCCAGCAGTCCAAGGACAGGCGCGAGCGACACCGGGGAGCTGTTTTTT
j_call: TRBJ2-3; v_call: TRBV4-1; clone_size: NA; d_call: TRBD2; cdr3_length: 19; cdr3_aa: CASSRLPGLAGGGTDTQYF; cdr3_nt: TGCGCCAGCAGCCGACTCCCGGGACTAGCGGGAGGGGGCACAGATACGCAGTATTTT
j_call: TRBJ1-2; v_call: TRBV6-5; clone_size: NA; d_call: NA; cdr3_length: 15; cdr3_aa: CASTRTQGFDYGYTF; cdr3_nt: TGTGCCAGCACCCGAACACAGGGCTTTGACTATGGCTACACCTTC
j_call: TRBJ2-1; v_call: TRBV6-4; clone_size: NA; d_call: NA; cdr3_length: 12; cdr3_aa: CARRGCVNEQFF; cdr3_nt: TGTGCCAGGCGGGGCTGTGTCAATGAGCAGTTCTTC
j_call: TRBJ2-7; v_call: TRBV19; clone_size: few; d_call: NA; cdr3_length: 15; cdr3_aa: CASSKGDPLSYEQYF; cdr3_nt: TGTGCCAGTAGCAAGGGGGACCCTCTATCCTACGAGCAGTACTTC
j_call: TRBJ1-1; v_call: TRBV23-1; clone_size: NA; d_call: NA; cdr3_length: 16; cdr3_aa: CASSRPSGARYTEAFF; cdr3_nt: TGCGCCAGCAGTCGCCCGAGCGGAGCCCGGTACACTGAAGCTTTCTTT
j_call: TRBJ2-1; v_call: TRBV6-1; clone_size: NA; d_call: TRBD2; cdr3_length: 15; cdr3_aa: CASSEGSGGNNEQFF; cdr3_nt: TGTGCCAGCAGTGAAGGGTCGGGAGGGAACAATGAGCAGTTCTTC
j_call: TRBJ1-2; v_call: TRBV19; clone_size: NA; d_call: TRBD1; cdr3_length: 14; cdr3_aa: CASSITRGQNGYTF; cdr3_nt: TGTGCCAGTAGTATCACCAGGGGGCAAAATGGCTACACCTTC
j_call: TRBJ2-7; v_call: TRBV19; clone_size: NA; d_call: NA; cdr3_length: 15; cdr3_aa: CASRQQGRVAYEQYF; cdr3_nt: TGTGCCAGTAGGCAACAGGGAAGAGTAGCCTACGAGCAGTACTTC
j_call: TRBJ2-1; v_call: TRBV27; clone_size: NA; d_call: NA; cdr3_length: 13; cdr3_aa: CASSFSLSGEQFF; cdr3_nt: TGTGCCAGCAGTTTCTCTCTAAGTGGTGAGCAGTTCTTC
j_call: TRBJ2-3; v_call: TRBV4-1; clone_size: once; d_call: TRBD2; cdr3_length: 16; cdr3_aa: CASSQVPGGPLNTQYF; cdr3_nt: TGCGCCAGCAGCCAGGTGCCGGGAGGGCCTCTGAATACGCAGTATTTT
j_call: TRBJ2-7; v_call: TRBV4-1; clone_size: NA; d_call: NA; cdr3_length: 15; cdr3_aa: CASSQGGGPTYEQYF; cdr3_nt: TGCGCCAGCAGCCAAGGGGGCGGACCCACCTACGAGCAGTACTTC
j_call: TRBJ2-1; v_call: TRBV6-5; clone_size: NA; d_call: NA; cdr3_length: 15; cdr3_aa: CASVEGGGPYNEQFF; cdr3_nt: TGTGCCAGCGTCGAGGGGGGGGGCCCTTACAATGAGCAGTTCTTC
j_call: TRBJ2-7; v_call: TRBV2; clone_size: NA; d_call: NA; cdr3_length: 12; cdr3_aa: CASNTPKYEQYF; cdr3_nt: TGTGCCAGCAATACACCAAAGTACGAGCAGTACTTC
j_call: TRBJ2-3; v_call: TRBV4-3; clone_size: NA; d_call: NA; cdr3_length: 16; cdr3_aa: CASRYSLGVSTDTQYF; cdr3_nt: TGCGCCAGCAGGTACTCTCTAGGGGTTAGCACAGATACGCAGTATTTT
j_call: TRBJ1-6; v_call: TRBV28; clone_size: NA; d_call: NA; cdr3_length: 12; cdr3_aa: CASSAPRSPLHF; cdr3_nt: TGTGCCAGCAGCGCCCCGAGGTCACCCCTCCACTTT
j_call: TRBJ1-2; v_call: TRBV2; clone_size: NA; d_call: TRBD1; cdr3_length: 16; cdr3_aa: CASRVSGTGDFYGYTF; cdr3_nt: TGTGCCAGCAGAGTAAGCGGGACAGGGGATTTCTATGGCTACACCTTC
j_call: TRBJ2-7; v_call: TRBV27; clone_size: once; d_call: TRBD2; cdr3_length: 13; cdr3_aa: CASRPGLAYEQYF; cdr3_nt: TGTGCCAGCAGACCGGGACTAGCGTACGAGCAGTACTTC
j_call: TRBJ1-2; v_call: TRBV10-3; clone_size: NA; d_call: NA; cdr3_length: 14; cdr3_aa: CAISESTVYYGYTF; cdr3_nt: TGTGCCATCAGTGAGTCGACAGTCTACTATGGCTACACCTTC
j_call: TRBJ1-5; v_call: TRBV28; clone_size: NA; d_call: NA; cdr3_length: 16; cdr3_aa: CASSFPGPWGNQPQHF; cdr3_nt: TGTGCCAGCAGTTTTCCGGGTCCCTGGGGCAATCAGCCCCAGCATTTT
j_call: TRBJ2-3; v_call: TRBV5-5; clone_size: NA; d_call: TRBD2; cdr3_length: 16; cdr3_aa: CASSSLAGGLTDTQYF; cdr3_nt: TGTGCCAGCAGCTCCCTAGCGGGGGGGCTCACAGATACGCAGTATTTT
j_call: TRBJ2-5; v_call: TRBV11-2; clone_size: NA; d_call: NA; cdr3_length: 14; cdr3_aa: CASSPRAGRETQYF; cdr3_nt: TGTGCCAGCAGCCCGAGGGCTGGGCGGGAGACCCAGTACTTC
j_call: TRBJ2-1; v_call: TRBV27; clone_size: NA; d_call: TRBD2; cdr3_length: 17; cdr3_aa: CASSRESGRFSSGEQFF; cdr3_nt: TGTGCCAGCAGTCGTGAAAGCGGGAGGTTCTCCAGCGGTGAGCAGTTCTTC
j_call: TRBJ1-5; v_call: TRBV21-1; clone_size: NA; d_call: NA; cdr3_length: 18; cdr3_aa: CASSNGPGGKGSNQPQHF; cdr3_nt: TGTGCCAGCAGCAATGGGCCAGGGGGGAAGGGGAGCAATCAGCCCCAGCATTTT
j_call: TRBJ2-1; v_call: TRBV5-5; clone_size: NA; d_call: NA; cdr3_length: 13; cdr3_aa: CASSLAPTGEQFF; cdr3_nt: TGTGCCAGCAGCTTGGCCCCTACAGGAGAGCAGTTCTTC
j_call: TRBJ1-4; v_call: TRBV9; clone_size: NA; d_call: NA; cdr3_length: 15; cdr3_aa: CASSVDPDSNEKLFF; cdr3_nt: TGTGCCAGCAGCGTAGACCCCGACTCTAATGAAAAACTGTTTTTT
j_call: TRBJ2-4; v_call: TRBV2; clone_size: NA; d_call: TRBD1; cdr3_length: 13; cdr3_aa: CASQGQGGNIQYF; cdr3_nt: TGTGCCAGCCAAGGACAGGGTGGAAACATTCAGTACTTC
j_call: TRBJ1-2; v_call: TRBV2; clone_size: NA; d_call: TRBD1; cdr3_length: 13; cdr3_aa: CASSLDRDYGYTF; cdr3_nt: TGTGCCAGCAGCCTGGACAGGGACTATGGCTACACCTTC
j_call: TRBJ1-4; v_call: TRBV7-9; clone_size: NA; d_call: NA; cdr3_length: 14; cdr3_aa: CASSLPGANEKLFF; cdr3_nt: TGTGCCAGCAGCTTACCAGGGGCCAATGAAAAACTGTTTTTT
j_call: TRBJ1-1; v_call: TRBV4-1; clone_size: NA; d_call: NA; cdr3_length: 14; cdr3_aa: CASSHSKGYTEAFF; cdr3_nt: TGCGCCAGCAGCCACAGTAAGGGGTACACTGAAGCTTTCTTT
j_call: TRBJ2-3; v_call: TRBV7-3; clone_size: NA; d_call: NA; cdr3_length: 14; cdr3_aa: CASSLGVGTDTQYF; cdr3_nt: TGTGCCAGCAGCCTAGGGGTTGGTACAGATACGCAGTATTTT
j_call: TRBJ2-7; v_call: TRBV14; clone_size: NA; d_call: TRBD2; cdr3_length: 19; cdr3_aa: CASSRSLAGGARNLYEQYF; cdr3_nt: TGTGCCAGCAGCCGGTCACTAGCGGGAGGGGCCCGCAATCTCTACGAGCAGTACTTC
j_call: TRBJ1-1; v_call: TRBV10-3; clone_size: NA; d_call: NA; cdr3_length: 15; cdr3_aa: CAISGGVTGNTEAFF; cdr3_nt: TGTGCCATCAGCGGGGGGGTGACAGGGAACACTGAAGCTTTCTTT
j_call: TRBJ2-5; v_call: TRBV11-3; clone_size: NA; d_call: TRBD2; cdr3_length: 16; cdr3_aa: CASSLGGTSVQETQYF; cdr3_nt: TGTGCCAGCAGCTTAGGAGGGACTAGCGTCCAAGAGACCCAGTACTTC
j_call: TRBJ1-1; v_call: TRBV7-6; clone_size: NA; d_call: NA; cdr3_length: 15; cdr3_aa: CASSPPFPMNTEAFF; cdr3_nt: TGTGCCAGCAGCCCCCCCTTTCCTATGAACACTGAAGCTTTCTTT
j_call: TRBJ2-3; v_call: TRBV6-5; clone_size: once; d_call: NA; cdr3_length: 13; cdr3_aa: CATRLPGTDTQYF; cdr3_nt: TGTGCCACGCGGCTGCCCGGCACAGATACGCAGTATTTT
j_call: TRBJ1-5; v_call: TRBV6-6; clone_size: NA; d_call: NA; cdr3_length: 15; cdr3_aa: CASSYSAGSNQPQHF; cdr3_nt: TGTGCCAGCAGTTACTCGGCGGGAAGCAATCAGCCCCAGCATTTT
j_call: TRBJ2-7; v_call: TRBV19; clone_size: NA; d_call: TRBD2; cdr3_length: 13; cdr3_aa: CASRGGGLLEQYF; cdr3_nt: TGTGCCAGTCGCGGGGGTGGCCTTCTCGAGCAGTACTTC
j_call: TRBJ2-7; v_call: TRBV6-6; clone_size: once; d_call: NA; cdr3_length: 14; cdr3_aa: CASSYSGGTYEQYF; cdr3_nt: TGTGCCAGCAGTTACTCAGGAGGTACCTACGAGCAGTACTTC
j_call: TRBJ1-3; v_call: TRBV13; clone_size: NA; d_call: NA; cdr3_length: 16; cdr3_aa: CASSLTGSPIADTIYF; cdr3_nt: TGTGCCAGCAGCTTAACCGGCAGTCCCATCGCGGACACCATATATTTT
j_call: TRBJ2-5; v_call: TRBV11-2; clone_size: NA; d_call: TRBD2; cdr3_length: 15; cdr3_aa: CASRASGRGVETQYF; cdr3_nt: TGTGCCAGCAGGGCTAGCGGGAGAGGAGTAGAGACCCAGTACTTC
j_call: TRBJ1-5; v_call: TRBV2; clone_size: few; d_call: NA; cdr3_length: 13; cdr3_aa: CASRRDNNQPQHF; cdr3_nt: TGTGCCAGCAGACGGGATAACAATCAGCCCCAGCATTTT
j_call: TRBJ1-5; v_call: TRBV28; clone_size: few; d_call: NA; cdr3_length: 17; cdr3_aa: CASSLRRLLARNQPQHF; cdr3_nt: TGTGCCAGCAGTTTAAGGAGGCTCCTCGCTAGGAATCAGCCCCAGCATTTT
j_call: TRBJ1-2; v_call: TRBV11-2; clone_size: NA; d_call: TRBD1; cdr3_length: 13; cdr3_aa: CASSLGQSYGYTF; cdr3_nt: TGTGCCAGCAGCCTGGGACAGTCCTATGGCTACACCTTC
j_call: TRBJ2-7; v_call: TRBV10-2; clone_size: NA; d_call: TRBD1; cdr3_length: 13; cdr3_aa: CASRGQGAREQYF; cdr3_nt: TGCGCCAGCAGGGGACAGGGGGCGCGGGAGCAGTACTTC
j_call: TRBJ2-7; v_call: TRBV30; clone_size: NA; d_call: NA; cdr3_length: 13; cdr3_aa: CAWSVVRSYEQYF; cdr3_nt: TGTGCCTGGAGTGTAGTGAGGTCCTACGAGCAGTACTTC